These 32 T cell receptor beta chains were all obtained from the same sample, sequenced in a study of shared clonotypes between healthy human individuals. Terminally differentiated effector memory CD45RA+ cells were left out of the naive CD8 fraction, which was CD45RO-negative and positively selected for CCR7. Using immunoSEQ multiplex PCR, the repertoire was profiled, and TCRdb retains in-frame clones only, with some absent. Of about 1.9 million clones in the sample, approximately 92% were seen once. Sequencing was performed on naive CD8+ T cells from PBMCs. The origin of the receptors is a man between 18 and 35 years old in good health. Some clones in this sample may be carry-over from other donors' samples.

The chain joins TRBV19 to TRBJ1-1; no clear D. The V gene's germline CDR1 is LNHDA and CDR2 SQIVND (reference sequence). The CDR3 runs to 14 residues. V was pared by 3 bases and J by 0 bases, with 8 bases between. The chain's CDR3 is CASSIAVMNTEAFF. CDR3 bases: TGTGCCAGTAGTATTGCGGTTATGAACACTGAAGCTTTCTTT.

This clone has only one observation. The chain couples TRBV5-1 to TRBJ2-7; 9 bases are shared with TRBD2. V lost 7 bases to trimming and J lost 7 bases; unmatched junction nucleotides: 15. This CDR3 is 15 amino acids long. The germline V gene has CDR1 SGHRS and CDR2 YFSETQ. CDR3 amino acids: CASSVEREAWGEQYF. Here the CDR3 DNA reads TGCGCCAGCTCCGTGGAGCGGGAGGCGTGGGGAGAGCAGTACTTC.

This rearrangement joins TRBV28 to TRBJ1-1; D is unresolved. The V gene lost 5 bases and the J gene lost 4 bases, with 14 bases spanning the gap. Germline-derived CDR1 and CDR2 are MDHEN and SYDVKM. This CDR3 contains 14 residues. In nucleotides, the CDR3 is TGTGCCAGCAGTCCGACCGCCCCGGCCACTGAAGCTTTCTTT. Encoded protein: CASSPTAPATEAFF.

Details on this clone: The same CDR3 also results from other DNA sequences found in this sample. V usage is TRBV27 and J usage is TRBJ2-1; no definite D call. Germline lookup yields CDR1 MNHEY and CDR2 SMNVEV (reference sequence). The CDR3 covers 11 residues. Trimming removed 3 bases from V and 7 bases from J, with 4 bases in between. DNA for the CDR3: TGTGCCAGCAGTTTGGCTAATGAGCAGTTCTTC. Translation gives CASSLANEQFF.

This chain uses TRBV28 with TRBJ2-7, with D possibly being TRBD1 (6 bases). CDR3 length equals 16 residues. Trimming stripped 3 bases from V and 6 bases from J, with 21 bases between. CDR1 and CDR2 from the germline V gene are MDHEN and SYDVKM. The CDR3 bases are TGTGCCAGCAGTTTGGGGAAGACAGGCTATTTTCTCGAGCAGTACTTC. Its translation is CASSLGKTGYFLEQYF.

The rearrangement joins TRBV5-1 to TRBJ1-1; no reliable D call. CDR1 is SGHRS, CDR2 YFSETQ, per germline. The CDR3 has 15 amino acids. V gave up 1 base and J gave up 2 bases, with 12 bases separating them. This chain's CDR3 is CASSLNLDANTEAFF. The DNA for the CDR3 is TGCGCCAGCAGCTTGAACCTGGACGCAAACACTGAAGCTTTCTTT.

The chain links TRBV28 to TRBJ2-7; TRBD1 might be the D (6 bases). Trimming removed 5 bases at V and 5 bases at J, with 10 bases between. Germline CDR1 and CDR2: MDHEN and SYDVKM. The CDR3 contains 12 residues. DNA of the CDR3: TGTGCCAGCAGTCAACAGGGCCACGAGCAGTACTTC. Amino acid sequence: CASSQQGHEQYF.

The V and J genes are TRBV10-3 and TRBJ1-1, with D perhaps TRBD1 (5 bases). Trimming removed 0 bases from V and 4 bases from J, with 6 bases in between. The CDR3 contains 13 residues. In germline, CDR1 is ENHRY, CDR2 SYGVKD. The CDR3 loop is CAISESGTTEAFF. For the CDR3, the DNA is TGTGCCATCAGTGAGTCAGGGACCACTGAAGCTTTCTTT.

This clone occurred once. The V call is TRBV7-3, the J call TRBJ1-3, with TRBD1 identical over 7 bases. This CDR3 region has 16 residues. J was trimmed by 4 bases and V by 3 bases; bases with no gene match: 9. CDR1 is SGHTA, CDR2 FQGTGA, per germline. Here the CDR3 reads CASSFTGEGPGNTIYF. Here the CDR3 DNA reads TGTGCCAGCAGCTTTACAGGGGAAGGGCCCGGAAACACCATATATTTT.

This clone occurred once. This rearrangement joins TRBV28 to TRBJ2-7; TRBD1 is a possible D gene (6 bases). Germline V lookup: CDR1 MDHEN, CDR2 SYDVKM. This CDR3 is built from 17 residues. Deletions cut 4 bases from V and 7 bases from J, with 26 bases between. This CDR3 reads CASSSYREGQLFGEQYF. Here the CDR3 DNA reads TGTGCCAGCAGTTCGTATCGGGAAGGACAGCTCTTTGGAGAGCAGTACTTC.

The gene calls are TRBV27 and TRBJ2-7; D assignment may be TRBD1 or TRBD2 (5 bases each). CDR1 and CDR2 (germline): MNHEY, SMNVEV (reference sequence). V lost 1 base, J lost 6 bases, and 10 bases lay in between. The CDR3 loop spans 13 amino acids. The DNA of the CDR3 is TGTGCCAGCAGTTTATTTACTAGGGGCGAGCAGTACTTC. It is translated as CASSLFTRGEQYF.

This chain links TRBV5-1 with TRBJ2-3; maybe TRBD2 (6 bases). The V gene lost 2 bases and the J gene lost 3 bases, with 13 bases spanning the gap. The CDR3 length is 15 residues. Germline V lookup: CDR1 SGHRS, CDR2 YFSETQ. CDR3 loop: CASSLPGEVTDTQYF. DNA of the CDR3: TGCGCCAGCAGCTTACCCGGGGAGGTGACAGATACGCAGTATTTT.

This chain connects TRBV6-5 to TRBJ2-7; D not resolved. The CDR3 spans 16 residues. Germline CDR1 is MNHEY and CDR2 is SVGAGI. V shed 2 bases and J shed 2 bases, with 16 bases lying between them. CDR3 loop: CASSYGLLGIPYEQYF. CDR3 coding DNA: TGTGCCAGCAGTTACGGCCTGCTAGGGATTCCCTACGAGCAGTACTTC.

The rearrangement links TRBV2 to TRBJ2-5; D is perhaps TRBD2 (5 bases). Deletions cut 7 bases from V and 5 bases from J, with 20 bases between. The CDR3 loop spans 15 amino acids. Germline V gene data show CDR1 as SNHLY and CDR2 as FYNNEI. CDR3 DNA sequence: TGTGCCAGCAACCACCAGCGGAGGTTGGATGAGACCCAGTACTTC. Residues: CASNHQRRLDETQYF.

The chain recombines TRBV5-6 with TRBJ2-7; 8 positions match TRBD1. After removal of 4 bases from V and 4 bases from J, the junction contained 4 bases not matched to a gene. Germline CDR1 is SGHDT and CDR2 is YYEEEE. This CDR3 has 13 amino acids. CDR3 coding DNA: TGTGCCAGCAGCGCCCGGGACAGGTACGAGCAGTACTTC. Translation gives CASSARDRYEQYF.

The V gene is TRBV4-3, the J gene TRBJ2-2; D possibly uses TRBD1 or TRBD2 (5 bases each). Germline values: CDR1 LGHNA, CDR2 YSLEER. V gave up 1 base and J gave up 6 bases, with 21 bases separating them. The length of the CDR3 is 18 residues. The CDR3 DNA reads TGCGCCAGCAGCCAAGGACTTCGACGGGACCGCCACGCCGGGGAGCTGTTTTTT. Residues: CASSQGLRRDRHAGELFF.

The chain links TRBV4-1 to TRBJ2-7; 9 bases fit TRBD1. The germline CDR1 and CDR2 sequences are MGHRA and YSYEKL. The CDR3 sequence is 16 residues long. The trim removed 2 bases at V and 5 bases at J, leaving 10 bases unmatched. In DNA, the CDR3 is TGCGCCAGCAGCCAACAACCCGGGACAGGGATCCACGAGCAGTACTTC. This codes for CASSQQPGTGIHEQYF.

This chain joins TRBV7-9 and TRBJ2-5, with D unresolved. The CDR3 covers 14 residues. V lost 1 base and J lost 4, with 10 bases in between. Germline V gene data show CDR1 as SEHNR and CDR2 as FQNEAQ (reference sequence). As DNA, the CDR3 is TGTGCCAGCAGCTTAGGTCTGCCTGGAGAGACCCAGTACTTC. Translated, it gives CASSLGLPGETQYF. Using reference TRBV7-9 and TRBJ2-5 for the parts outside the CDR3, the full variable domain is DTGVSQNPRHKITKRGQNVTFRCDPISEHNRLYWYRQTLGQGPEFLTYFQNEAQLEKSRLLSDRFSAERPKGSFSTLEIQRTEQGDSAMYLCASSLGLPGETQYFGPGTRLLVL.

Regarding this clone: Other DNA sequences from this sample encode an identical CDR3 as well. The chain employs TRBV7-2 and TRBJ2-7; no firm D call. V dropped 3 bases and J dropped 2 bases, with 5 bases sitting between them. The CDR3 has 12 residues. Per the germline V gene, CDR1 is SGHTA and CDR2 is FQGNSA. CDR3 loop: CASSFGTYEQYF. The CDR3 region has the DNA TGTGCCAGCAGCTTCGGAACCTACGAGCAGTACTTC.

V gene TRBV6-5 combines with J gene TRBJ2-7; D may be TRBD2 (5 bases). The ends were cut back, 5 bases at V and 1 base at J, with 9 bases in the middle. Per germline, CDR1 MNHEY and CDR2 SVGAGI. The CDR3 extends over 13 amino acids. The CDR3: CASSPTISYEQYF. CDR3 sequence (DNA): TGTGCCAGCAGTCCGACTATTTCCTACGAGCAGTACTTC.

The chain has TRBV4-1 and TRBJ1-2; TRBD1 aligns across 9 bases. CDR1 MGHRA and CDR2 YSYEKL come from the germline V gene. Unmatched junction bases numbered 5, after V lost 1 base and J lost 8 bases. The CDR3 runs 14 residues. CDR3 sequence: CASSQGGQGFGYTF. CDR3 DNA sequence: TGCGCCAGCAGCCAAGGGGGACAGGGCTTCGGCTACACCTTC.

The V call is TRBV13, the J call TRBJ2-1, with 10 bases fitting TRBD2. The CDR3 length is 14 residues. The V gene end was trimmed by 3 bases and the J gene end by 12 bases; junction bases not matched to a gene: 8. Germline V lookup: CDR1 PRHDT, CDR2 FYEKMQ (reference sequence). The CDR3 sequence is CASSFPSGSRVQFF. CDR3 DNA sequence: TGTGCCAGCAGCTTCCCTAGCGGGAGTAGAGTGCAGTTCTTC.

V is TRBV4-2 and J is TRBJ2-2; D remains ambiguous. Germline assignment: CDR1 LGHNA and CDR2 YNFKEQ. The V end lost 1 base, the J end lost 3 bases, and 12 bases lay between the germline ends. The length of the CDR3 is 16 residues. In nucleotides, the CDR3 is TGTGCCAGCAGCCAAGTGCGACTCGTAGACACCGGGGAGCTGTTTTTT. It translates to CASSQVRLVDTGELFF.

This clone was recorded only once. This sample includes further DNA sequences coding for the same CDR3. The V and J genes are TRBV6-6 and TRBJ1-1; possibly TRBD1 for D (6 bases). The CDR3 totals 14 residues. V was trimmed by 2 bases and J by 4 bases, leaving 11 bases between them. Germline assignment: CDR1 MNHNY and CDR2 SVGAGI (reference sequence). CDR3 sequence reads: CASSYGGGGTEAFF. The DNA of the CDR3 is TGTGCCAGCAGTTACGGGGGAGGGGGCACTGAAGCTTTCTTT.

The chain has TRBV2 and TRBJ2-7, with D tentatively TRBD1 (5 bases). V was cut by 7 bases and J by 2 bases, with 15 bases left in between. Germline V gene lookup returns CDR1 SNHLY and CDR2 FYNNEI. The CDR3 is 14 amino acids. CDR3 sequence: CASKGLGRTYEQYF. The CDR3 DNA follows: TGTGCCAGCAAGGGGTTAGGCAGAACCTACGAGCAGTACTTC.

The V call is TRBV28, the J call TRBJ1-2, with D unclear. The V end was cut by 2 bases, the J end by 5 bases, with 12 bases between. CDR3 length: 14 residues. Germline lookup yields CDR1 MDHEN and CDR2 SYDVKM. The DNA for the CDR3 is TGTGCCAGCAGTTTAGGGTTGAGTATTTATGGCTACACCTTC. Its protein is CASSLGLSIYGYTF.

Notes on this clone: A much bigger clone sits one base away, suggesting this may be a read error. Other DNA sequences in this sample translate to the same CDR3. The CDR3 nucleotides read TGTGCCAGCAGCTTAGGGCCTGAAGCTTTCTTT. The encoded protein is CASSLGPEAFF. The chain couples TRBV11-2 to TRBJ1-1, with D unclear. The CDR3 runs to 11 residues. V lost 1 base to trimming and J lost 6 bases, with 3 bases between them. The germline gives CDR1 SGHAT, CDR2 FQNNGV.

The chain combines TRBV19 with TRBJ2-2; D remains ambiguous. V was trimmed by 5 bases and J by 2 bases, leaving 6 bases between them. Germline CDR1 and CDR2: LNHDA and SQIVND (reference sequence). This CDR3 spans 13 amino acids. The CDR3 loop reads CASSSTNTGELFF. The DNA of the CDR3 is TGTGCCAGTAGTTCTACTAACACCGGGGAGCTGTTTTTT.

The genes are TRBV18 and TRBJ2-3; D gene unclear. Trimming pared 3 bases from V and 3 bases from J, leaving 16 bases between. The CDR3 covers 16 residues. Germline V lookup: CDR1 KGHSH, CDR2 LQKENI. For the CDR3, the DNA is TGTGCCAGCTCACCGCCGGCGCCCGTCAAGACAGATACGCAGTATTTT. This gives the protein CASSPPAPVKTDTQYF.

This clone showed up just once. The V call is TRBV5-6, the J call TRBJ2-1; a possible D gene is TRBD1 (6 bases). Trimming took off 1 base at V and 5 bases at J, with 10 bases between the two ends. The CDR3 totals 14 residues. Germline V gene lookup returns CDR1 SGHDT and CDR2 YYEEEE. For the CDR3, the DNA is TGTGCCAGCAGCTTGTGGGACACCCACAATGAGCAGTTCTTC. Encoded protein: CASSLWDTHNEQFF. Complete variable domain (other parts from reference TRBV5-6 and TRBJ2-1): DAGVTQSPTHLIKTRGQQVTLRCSPKSGHDTVSWYQQALGQGPQFIFQYYEEEERQRGNFPDRFSGHQFPNYSSELNVNALLLGDSALYLCASSLWDTHNEQFFGPGTRLTVL.

This clone was found a few times. V gene TRBV28 combines with J gene TRBJ2-5; D gene unclear. Germline CDR1 and CDR2: MDHEN and SYDVKM. V shed 6 bases and J shed 5 bases, with 16 bases lying between them. The CDR3 runs 14 residues. The CDR3 loop is CASSLDMGRETQYF. The DNA for the CDR3 is TGTGCCAGCAGCCTTGACATGGGCAGGGAGACCCAGTACTTC.

The chain is built from TRBV5-5 and TRBJ2-2; no reliable D call. CDR1 is SGHKS and CDR2 is YYEKEE in the germline V gene (reference sequence). The CDR3 has 15 residues. With 5 bases removed from V and 4 bases from J, the gap between germline ends came to 15 bases. CDR3 region: CASSPLSRPTGELFF. The CDR3, as DNA: TGTGCCAGCAGTCCATTGTCCCGCCCCACCGGGGAGCTGTTTTTT.